The 21 T cell receptor beta chains reported below all come from one sample, sequenced in a study of human T cells and chemical hapten exposure. TCRdb fed the RACE reads into MiXCR, producing one record per CDR3 protein. This table has a few hundred thousand distinct CDR3 sequences, around 9.3% appearing once. Noted time point: pre-sensitization, week 0. As to treatment: therapeutic diphenylcyclopropenone sensitization with weekly scalp DPC. The sequences come from whole blood, collected in connection with sensitization to the hapten diphenylcyclopropenone (DPC). Receptor source: a woman aged 40 to 50 with alopecia areata. Some clones in this sample may be carry-over from other donors' samples.

The chain is built from TRBV12-3 or TRBV12-4 and TRBJ1-5, with a weak D call TRBD1 (6 bases). V was trimmed by 2 bases and J by 4 bases, leaving 15 bases between them. The CDR3 is 16 amino acids. The CDR3, as DNA: TGTGCCAGCAGTTTAAGGGCACAGGGCTTTAATCAGCCCCAGCATTTT. Amino acid sequence: CASSLRAQGFNQPQHF.

This clonotype was counted at least ten times. The J gene is TRBJ2-3, the V gene TRBV4-2; D unclear. Deletions cut 1 base from V and 6 bases from J, with 8 bases between. The germline V gene has CDR1 LGHNA and CDR2 YNFKEQ. The CDR3 loop spans 13 amino acids. DNA for the CDR3: TGTGCCAGCAGCCAAGGAGGTCGGGATACGCAGTATTTT. As protein: CASSQGGRDTQYF.

In this sample, this clonotype turned up a few times. The chain employs TRBV28 and TRBJ1-4, with D unclear. Germline V CDR1 and CDR2: MDHEN, SYDVKM. V lost 8 bases to trimming and J lost 7 bases, with 14 bases between them. This CDR3 has 13 amino acids. The DNA for the CDR3 is TGTGCCAGCGTGAAGTACTACGGTGAAAAACTGTTTTTT. It is translated as CASVKYYGEKLFF.

The chain has TRBV6-2 or TRBV6-3 and TRBJ1-1, with D hard to call. The V gene lost 2 bases and the J gene lost 4 bases, with 14 bases spanning the gap. CDR3 size: 15 residues. Per the germline V gene, CDR1 is MNHEY and CDR2 is SVGEGT. The CDR3 nucleotides are TGTGCCAGCAGTTACGCGGGGATCTCGGGCACTGAAGCTTTCTTT. The encoded protein is CASSYAGISGTEAFF.

The V call is TRBV28, the J call TRBJ2-3; unclear D gene. Germline V lookup: CDR1 MDHEN, CDR2 SYDVKM. Trimming removed 5 bases at V and 1 base at J, with 10 bases between. This CDR3 has 14 residues. The CDR3 spells CASSPHRRTDTQYF. The CDR3 nucleotides are TGTGCCAGCAGTCCACACCGCCGCACAGATACGCAGTATTTT.

This clonotype was seen a handful of times. The chain has TRBV20-1 and TRBJ1-2; perhaps TRBD1 as D (6 bases). Trimming stripped 0 bases from V and 9 bases from J, with 11 bases between. Germline lookup yields CDR1 DFQATT and CDR2 SNEGSKA (reference sequence). The CDR3 has 12 residues. CDR3 region: CSARDQGYRYTF. The DNA for the CDR3 is TGCAGTGCTAGAGACCAGGGGTATCGCTACACCTTC.

The chain couples TRBV7-9 to TRBJ1-2; D is unresolved. The CDR3 runs to 15 residues. Germline V gives CDR1 SEHNR, CDR2 FQNEAQ (reference sequence). V was clipped by 5 bases and J by 2 bases, with 15 bases between them. DNA for the CDR3: TGTGCCAGCAGCCCCCCCCGCGGGTCCAACTATGGCTACACCTTC. The encoded protein is CASSPPRGSNYGYTF.

This clonotype was found a few times. The chain is built from TRBV7-2 and TRBJ1-2; D is perhaps TRBD1 (5 bases). Germline V gene lookup returns CDR1 SGHTA and CDR2 FQGNSA. This CDR3 comprises 13 residues. The V and J ends lost 5 bases and 2 bases respectively, with 9 bases between them. CDR3 protein: CASSADTNYGYTF. The DNA for the CDR3 is TGTGCCAGCAGCGCGGACACGAACTATGGCTACACCTTC. Full variable domain (remainder filled in from reference TRBV7-2 and TRBJ1-2): GAGVSQSPSNKVTEKGKDVELRCDPISGHTALYWYRQSLGQGLEFLIYFQGNSAPDKSGLPSDRFSAERTGGSVSTLTIQRTQQEDSAVYLCASSADTNYGYTFGSGTRLTVV.

J is TRBJ1-1 and V is TRBV29-1; 7 bases map to TRBD1. This CDR3 region has 14 residues. The germline V gene encodes CDR1 SQVTM and CDR2 ANQGSEA. V lost 4 bases and J lost 1; bases outside the gene matches: 6. Here the CDR3 DNA reads TGCAGCGTTGGCAGTCAGGGGGGGAACACTGAAGCTTTCTTT. It yields the protein CSVGSQGGNTEAFF.

The J gene is TRBJ1-6, the V gene TRBV30, with a weak D call TRBD1 (6 bases). The CDR3 consists of 15 residues. Germline assignment: CDR1 GTSNPN and CDR2 SVGIG (reference sequence). V was cut by 0 bases and J by 0 bases, with 6 bases left in between. The chain's CDR3 is CAWSVGGSYNSPLHF. In DNA, the CDR3 is TGTGCCTGGAGTGTAGGGGGCTCCTATAATTCACCCCTCCACTTT.

This chain uses TRBV18 with TRBJ1-1; 11 bases are shared with TRBD1. Germline V gene sequence: CDR1 KGHSH, CDR2 LQKENI. V lost 4 bases, J lost 3 bases, and 4 bases stayed unmatched. The CDR3 is made up of 15 amino acids. CDR3 coding DNA: TGTGCCAGCTCACAGGGACAGGGGGTGTACACTGAAGCTTTCTTT. As protein: CASSQGQGVYTEAFF.

The chain links TRBV5-1 to TRBJ2-1; D possibly corresponds to TRBD1 (6 bases). The CDR3 extends over 15 amino acids. V was shortened by 4 bases and J by 0 bases, with 11 bases between the two germline ends. The germline gives CDR1 SGHRS, CDR2 YFSETQ. As DNA, the CDR3 is TGCGCCAGCAGCCCGGGACACAGCTCCTACAATGAGCAGTTCTTC. It encodes CASSPGHSSYNEQFF.

The genes are TRBV6-5 and TRBJ1-1, with unresolved D. V was shortened by 1 base and J by 1 base, with 10 bases between the two germline ends. Germline V gene lookup returns CDR1 MNHEY and CDR2 SVGAGI. The length of the CDR3 is 15 residues. The CDR3 spells CASSYLPTENTEAFF. The DNA of the CDR3 is TGTGCCAGCAGTTACTTGCCTACAGAGAACACTGAAGCTTTCTTT.

The genes are TRBV20-1 and TRBJ1-2; D remains ambiguous. The V end was cut by 6 bases, the J end by 4 bases, with 21 bases between. The CDR3 loop spans 15 amino acids. From germline, CDR1 is DFQATT and CDR2 SNEGSKA (reference sequence). The CDR3 DNA reads TGCAGTGCCGTCGGACGGGATACTACCTTCTATGGCTACACCTTC. Encoded protein: CSAVGRDTTFYGYTF.

In its sample, this clonotype was seen a few times. J is TRBJ1-2 and V is TRBV6-5; 10 positions agree with TRBD1. The CDR3 sequence is 14 residues long. With 5 bases clipped from V and 4 bases from J, the junction kept 4 bases outside the gene matches. The germline V gene has CDR1 MNHEY and CDR2 SVGAGI. DNA for the CDR3: TGTGCCAGCAGTACGGGGACAGGGGCCTATGGCTACACCTTC. Its translation is CASSTGTGAYGYTF.

The chain recombines TRBV29-1 with TRBJ1-2; the D gene is possibly TRBD1 (5 bases). Deletions cut 1 base from V and 8 bases from J, with 11 bases between. Germline V gives CDR1 SQVTM, CDR2 ANQGSEA. CDR3 length: 12 residues. CDR3 bases: TGCAGCGTTGAAGGGCCAGGGCAAGGCTACACCTTC. Translating it yields CSVEGPGQGYTF.

This clonotype was seen a handful of times. V is TRBV7-2 and J is TRBJ2-7; D ambiguous. CDR1 is SGHTA, CDR2 FQGNSA, per germline. The CDR3 covers 15 residues. V shed 5 bases and J shed 3 bases, with 17 bases lying between them. The CDR3 sequence: CASSILGGTGYEQYF. Written as DNA, the CDR3 is TGTGCCAGCAGCATCCTAGGCGGCACGGGCTACGAGCAGTACTTC.

The gene calls are TRBV12-3 or TRBV12-4 and TRBJ1-5; D is perhaps TRBD1 (5 bases). V shed 3 bases and J shed 0 bases, with 15 bases lying between them. This CDR3 is built from 17 residues. The CDR3: CASSFVQGAYSNQPQHF. CDR3 DNA sequence: TGTGCCAGCAGTTTCGTGCAGGGAGCGTATAGCAATCAGCCCCAGCATTTT.

This clonotype has at least ten counts. The rearrangement uses TRBV7-9 and TRBJ1-5, with a possible D match to TRBD1 (6 bases). Germline CDR1 is SEHNR and CDR2 is FQNEAQ (reference sequence). This CDR3 is built from 15 residues. Trimming took off 2 bases at V and 4 bases at J, with 12 bases between the two ends. The CDR3 nucleotides read TGTGCCAGCAGCTTATCGGGGGCAGGTAATCAGCCCCAGCATTTT. Amino acid sequence: CASSLSGAGNQPQHF.

This clonotype was seen at least ten times. This rearrangement joins TRBV6-1 to TRBJ2-1; TRBD1 aligns across 8 bases. The CDR3 totals 14 residues. Germline lookup yields CDR1 MNHNS and CDR2 SASEGT. Trimming cost V 4 bases and J 8 bases; bases outside gene matches: 7. CDR3 DNA sequence: TGTGCCAGCAGTGTGGGAACAGGGGGAGATGAGCAGTTCTTC. It specifies CASSVGTGGDEQFF.

This clonotype was detected only a few times. The V and J genes are TRBV3-1 and TRBJ2-2; D not resolved. V was clipped by 0 bases and J by 6 bases, with 11 bases between them. The CDR3 totals 15 residues. Germline V lookup: CDR1 LGHDT, CDR2 YNNKEL (reference sequence). CDR3 DNA: TGTGCCAGCAGCCAAGAATGGGTAAAGGCCGGGGAGCTGTTTTTT. Protein: CASSQEWVKAGELFF. Full variable domain (remainder filled in from reference TRBV3-1 and TRBJ2-2): DTAVSQTPKYLVTQMGNDKSIKCEQNLGHDTMYWYKQDSKKFLKIMFSYNNKELIINETVPNRFSPKSPDKAHLNLHINSLELGDSAVYFCASSQEWVKAGELFFGEGSRLTVL.